One and the same sample provided the 11 T cell receptor beta chains below, sequenced in a study of T cells in Graves' hyperthyroidism and ophthalmopathy. Amplification targeted TCR beta CDR3 regions from RNA transcripts. A set of HTBI primers served as the primers for a first-round RT-PCR of the TCR CDR3. TCRdb ran MiXCR on the multiplex PCR reads and lists one entry per CDR3 protein. This sample carries 450,000 to 650,000 distinct CDR3 sequences, about 14% of them seen once, and the ten largest clones take over 6%. The specimen was blood. The receptors shown here come from a woman between 18 and 29 years old with Graves' ophthalmopathy.

This clonotype was observed at least ten times. The chain joins TRBV7-6 to TRBJ2-5, with 8 bases matching TRBD2. This CDR3 comprises 15 residues. Germline trimming cut 1 base from V and 5 bases from J; bases unmatched to any gene: 6. Germline V gives CDR1 SGHVS, CDR2 FNYEAQ. The CDR3 DNA reads TGTGCCAGCAGCTTAGTTGCGGGAGGTTATGAGACCCAGTACTTC. Encoded protein: CASSLVAGGYETQYF.

At least ten counts were recorded for this clonotype. The rearrangement uses TRBV12-3 or TRBV12-4 and TRBJ2-1, with D possibly being TRBD2 (5 bases). The V end was cut by 0 bases, the J end by 6 bases, with 6 bases between. The CDR3 is 13 amino acids. The CDR3 protein is CASSLASVNEQFF. The DNA for the CDR3 is TGTGCCAGCAGTTTAGCTAGCGTCAATGAGCAGTTCTTC.

This clonotype was detected a few times. The V call is TRBV7-9, the J call TRBJ1-1; 8 bases align to TRBD1. Germline V gene lookup returns CDR1 SEHNR and CDR2 FQNEAQ (reference sequence). V gave up 1 base and J gave up 3 bases; unmatched junction bases: 4. The CDR3 extends over 15 amino acids. For the CDR3, the DNA is TGTGCCAGCAGCTTAGGGCAGGGGGCGTACACTGAAGCTTTCTTT. Its translation: CASSLGQGAYTEAFF.

The CDR3 loop is CASTTGTGRFGYTF. The DNA for the CDR3 is TGTGCCAGCACCACCGGGACAGGCCGGTTTGGCTACACCTTC. This rearrangement joins TRBV12-3 or TRBV12-4 to TRBJ1-2, with TRBD1 matching 8 bases. Trimming at V came to 7 bases and at J to 7 bases, leaving 11 bases not matched to a gene. The length of the CDR3 is 14 residues.

The chain joins TRBV20-1 to TRBJ1-3, with a weak D call TRBD1 (6 bases). The germline V gene has CDR1 DFQATT and CDR2 SNEGSKA (reference sequence). The V end lost 0 bases, the J end lost 7 bases, and 13 bases lay between the germline ends. The CDR3 is 14 amino acids. In DNA form, the CDR3 reads TGCAGTGCTAGAGATCCAGGGGCTCGGAACACCATATATTTT. Amino acids: CSARDPGARNTIYF.

The V and J genes are TRBV5-1 and TRBJ2-1; 8 bases fit TRBD2. Losses at the gene ends were 0 bases for V and 0 bases for J; bases not matched to a gene: 5. The length of the CDR3 is 17 residues. CDR1 and CDR2 (germline): SGHRS, YFSETQ. The CDR3 nucleotides read TGCGCCAGCAGCTTGGGTCTAGCGGGTTTCTCCTACAATGAGCAGTTCTTC. It encodes CASSLGLAGFSYNEQFF. The complete variable domain, with remaining parts taken from reference TRBV5-1 and TRBJ2-1, reads KAGVTQTPRYLIKTRGQQVTLSCSPISGHRSVSWYQQTPGQGLQFLFEYFSETQRNKGNFPGRFSGRQFSNSRSEMNVSTLELGDSALYLCASSLGLAGFSYNEQFFGPGTRLTVL.

This clonotype was seen repeatedly, ten times or more. The chain carries TRBV27 and TRBJ1-5; 7 bases agree with TRBD1. V was clipped by 5 bases and J by 7 bases; unmatched bases: 5. The CDR3 totals 13 residues. Germline CDR1 MNHEY, CDR2 SMNVEV (reference sequence). This CDR3 reads CASSLDRDQPQHF. Written as DNA, the CDR3 is TGTGCCAGCAGTCTAGACAGGGACCAGCCCCAGCATTTT.

Ten or more counts support this clonotype. The rearrangement uses TRBV28 and TRBJ1-1; TRBD1 is a possible D gene (6 bases). The CDR3 loop spans 18 amino acids. CDR1 and CDR2 from the germline V gene are MDHEN and SYDVKM. Between the trimmed V and J ends, which lost 3 bases and 3 bases, there was a span of 23 bases. The CDR3: CASSLTGSWGRRDTEAFF. CDR3 in DNA: TGTGCCAGCAGTTTGACGGGGTCGTGGGGGCGAAGGGACACTGAAGCTTTCTTT.

This clonotype came up many times. The chain couples TRBV25-1 to TRBJ1-2, with D tentatively TRBD1 (6 bases). Germline assignment: CDR1 MGHDK and CDR2 SYGVNS. V was pared by 3 bases and J by 6 bases, with 20 bases between. The CDR3 length is 16 residues. The CDR3 nucleotides are TGTGCCAGCAGTGACGCGTCGCGGGGGGCGCAGGATGGCTACACCTTC. As protein: CASSDASRGAQDGYTF.

V and J are TRBV11-3 and TRBJ2-2; D is unclear. The CDR3 has 13 amino acids. Germline loops: CDR1 SGHNT, CDR2 YENEEA. Trimming cost V 10 bases and J 0 bases, with 9 bases left between them. The DNA of the CDR3 is TGTGCCACCCACCGGCCGAACACCGGGGAGCTGTTTTTT. This codes for CATHRPNTGELFF.

This clonotype was observed at least ten times. This chain links TRBV20-1 with TRBJ2-7, with TRBD2 matching over 11 bases. There are 13 residues in the CDR3. Germline V lookup: CDR1 DFQATT, CDR2 SNEGSKA (reference sequence). Losses at the gene ends were 6 bases for V and 4 bases for J; bases not matched to a gene: 5. CDR3 in amino acids: CSALLAGEYEQYF. The CDR3 nucleotides read TGCAGTGCCCTACTAGCGGGAGAGTACGAGCAGTACTTC.